This TCR beta chain was found in a study of long-term antiretroviral therapy in people with HIV. A v3.0 immunoSEQ assay was performed at survey level. TCRdb keeps only in-frame clones here, not all; method: immunoSEQ multiplex PCR. The table includes about 31,000 clones, 70% to 90% detected once. Germline V CDR1 and CDR2: LGHNA, YNFKEQ. The CDR3 runs to 13 residues. V was clipped by 1 base and J by 7 bases, with 10 bases between them. The sequence was collected from a man aged 18 to 35 with HIV. The sample here was unsorted PBMCs, taken 0.8 years before starting antiretroviral therapy. The rearrangement joins TRBV4-2 to TRBJ1-2, with a weak D call TRBD1 (6 bases). Here the CDR3 reads CASSQGTGFGYTF. The CDR3 nucleotides are TGTGCCAGCAGCCAAGGAACAGGGTTTGGCTACACCTTC.